The subject of this entry is one T cell receptor (beta chain). A single count supports this clone. Its recognized antigen is unknown. No much larger clone is present one base from it, and per-base qualities are unavailable. CDR1 is given as KGHDR and CDR2 as SFDVKD, both from the germline V gene. Inclusive of the bounding cysteine and phenylalanine, the CDR3 is 15 residues long. The kept DNA is CDR3 alone, 45 bases in frame from the first base. V is reduced by 0 bases and J by 3 bases, leaving a spacing of 8 bases between them. The record originates from a study of blood T cell repertoires in COVID-19 (TCRdb year 2020). About the study as a whole: Samples from collaborators originated in the United States, Italy and Spain and spanned both the acute and convalescent phases of COVID-19. The prospective study material was composed of cDNA or gDNA derived from T cells, B-cell-depleted T cells, or PBMCs. Subjects who had been exposed to COVID-19, were actively infected with it, or had recovered from it provided the deeply sampled blood TCRbeta repertoires that made up the dataset. A freely available public database, intended as a resource for researchers studying the immune response to SARS-CoV-2, is where the repertoires were released. Samples came from the ongoing ImmuneRACE study (first 160 participants) plus 1,254 subjects from 6 global collaborators. The sample metadata nearly always contained a de-identified subject ID, COVID-19 status, age in years and sex. HLA class I and class II types, where available, came from metadata supplied by the sample provider rather than from assay-based typing. Here is what the overall study found, with its caveats: Clinical and demographic metadata were provided uncurated, with the amount varying by source and participant.

Collaborating institutions collected whole blood in K2EDTA tubes following their own protocols. For TCRbeta analysis, collaborators shipped samples in one of three forms: frozen whole blood, isolated PBMCs, or DNA extracted from either of those sample types. The immunoSEQ Assay, a bias-controlled multiplex PCR, was used to amplify TCRbeta CDR3 regions from genomic DNA. The authors processed their data as follows. The number of nucleated cells in each sample was estimated by amplification of reference gene primers within the assay. To quantify the absolute abundance of each unique TCRbeta CDR3 rearrangement, sequence reads were collapsed and filtered. For each sample, productive Simpson clonality was calculated by taking the square root of Simpson's diversity index across productive rearrangements. The source is immuneACCESS, and TCRdb retained only in-frame sequences with V and J called. Part of the clones is not carried over; for the studies checked, unresolved V genes explain less than half of this, and the remainder is unexplained. D and trimming were read from the DNA, whereas the V and J calls and clone size are those reported in that table. The sample table contains some 80,000 clones; only one count was recorded for 87% of them. The top ten constitute around 5% of the sample.

This TCR was sampled from a woman of 80 years or more with active or convalescent COVID-19. The chain links TRBV24-1 with TRBJ2-1; the D gene is not confidently resolved. The sample consisted of peripheral blood. The CDR3 has the sequence CATSDLQVGYNEQFF. The nucleotides read TGTGCCACCAGTGATTTGCAAGTCGGCTACAATGAGCAGTTCTTC.